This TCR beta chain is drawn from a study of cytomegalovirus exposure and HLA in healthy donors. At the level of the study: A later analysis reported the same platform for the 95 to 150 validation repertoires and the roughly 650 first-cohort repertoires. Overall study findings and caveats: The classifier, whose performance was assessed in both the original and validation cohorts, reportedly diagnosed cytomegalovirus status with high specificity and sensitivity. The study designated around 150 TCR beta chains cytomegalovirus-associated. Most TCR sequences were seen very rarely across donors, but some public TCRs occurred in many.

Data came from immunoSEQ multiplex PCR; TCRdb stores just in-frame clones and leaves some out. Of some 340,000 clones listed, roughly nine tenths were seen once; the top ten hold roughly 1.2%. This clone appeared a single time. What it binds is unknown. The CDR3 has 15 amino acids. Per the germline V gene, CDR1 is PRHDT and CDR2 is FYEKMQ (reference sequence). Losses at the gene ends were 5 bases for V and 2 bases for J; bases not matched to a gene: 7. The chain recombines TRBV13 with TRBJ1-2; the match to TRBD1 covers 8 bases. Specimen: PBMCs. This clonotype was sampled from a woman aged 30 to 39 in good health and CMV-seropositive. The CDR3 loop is CASSPLGQVNYGYTF. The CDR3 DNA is TGTGCCAGCAGCCCCCTGGGACAGGTAAACTATGGCTACACCTTC.